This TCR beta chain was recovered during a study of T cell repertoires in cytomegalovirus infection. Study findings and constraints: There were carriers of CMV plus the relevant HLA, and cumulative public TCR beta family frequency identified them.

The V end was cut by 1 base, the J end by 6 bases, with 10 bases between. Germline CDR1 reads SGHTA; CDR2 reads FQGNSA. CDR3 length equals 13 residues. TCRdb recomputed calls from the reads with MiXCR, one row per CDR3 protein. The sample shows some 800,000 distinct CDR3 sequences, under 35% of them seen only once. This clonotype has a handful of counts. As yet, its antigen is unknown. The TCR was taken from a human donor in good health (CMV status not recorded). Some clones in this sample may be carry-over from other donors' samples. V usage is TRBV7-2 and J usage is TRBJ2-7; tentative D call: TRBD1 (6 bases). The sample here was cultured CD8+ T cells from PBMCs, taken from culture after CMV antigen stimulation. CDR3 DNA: TGTGCCAGCAGCTTAGACAGGGTGAGCGAGCAGTACGTC. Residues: CASSLDRVSEQYV.